The 24 T cell receptor beta chains below come from one sample, sequenced in a study of blood T cell repertoires in COVID-19. Sequencing was performed with immunoSEQ multiplex PCR; in TCRdb, only in-frame clones are kept and a portion is missing. The data contain about 180,000 clones, about 80% of them singletons. The sequenced sample consisted of peripheral blood. The receptors here all came from a man in his 70s with active or convalescent COVID-19.

The rearrangement joins TRBV10-3 to TRBJ1-5; a possible D gene is TRBD1 (5 bases). This CDR3 contains 13 residues. The germline V and J ends were trimmed by 8 bases and 3 bases, with 11 bases remaining between them. Germline V gene data show CDR1 as ENHRY and CDR2 as SYGVKD. The CDR3 region has the DNA TGTGCCATCGGCGGGGGGGACAATCAGCCCCAGCATTTT. Residues: CAIGGGDNQPQHF.

The chain carries TRBV5-4 and TRBJ1-3; D unclear. V lost 2 bases and J 0 bases, leaving 9 bases between the germline ends. CDR3 length: 15 residues. Germline loops: CDR1 SGHNT, CDR2 YYREEE (reference sequence). In DNA, the CDR3 is TGTGCCAGCAGCTTTGATATACACTCTGGAAACACCATATATTTT. This codes for CASSFDIHSGNTIYF.

This clone was counted once. The genes are TRBV7-8 and TRBJ2-2; TRBD1 might be the D (5 bases). The V gene's germline CDR1 is SGHVS and CDR2 FQNEAQ. This CDR3 has 13 amino acids. Between the trimmed V and J ends, which lost 5 bases and 7 bases, there was a span of 11 bases. The CDR3 region is CASSRQGYGELFF. The CDR3 DNA sequence: TGTGCCAGCAGCCGGCAGGGCTACGGGGAGCTGTTTTTT.

The chain joins TRBV5-1 to TRBJ1-3, with a weak D call TRBD1 (6 bases). The CDR3 loop spans 15 amino acids. Germline-derived CDR1 and CDR2 are SGHRS and YFSETQ. Trimming left V 0 bases short and J 2 bases short, with 9 bases between. This chain's CDR3 is CASSLGQAAGNTIYF. CDR3 nucleotides: TGCGCCAGCAGCTTGGGACAGGCGGCTGGAAACACCATATATTTT.

This sequence joins TRBV2 and TRBJ2-1; 11 nucleotides match TRBD2. This CDR3 contains 15 residues. The germline gives CDR1 SNHLY, CDR2 FYNNEI. V was pared by 6 bases and J by 2 bases, with 3 bases of the junction left unmatched. This CDR3 is CASSDSGGAYNEQFF. CDR3 sequence (DNA): TGTGCCAGCAGCGATAGCGGGGGGGCCTACAATGAGCAGTTCTTC.

Only a few counts were recorded for this clone. CDR3 region: CASSLGQYLTTNTEAFF. The CDR3 nucleotides read TGCGCCAGCAGCCTGGGACAGTACCTCACTACGAACACTGAAGCTTTCTTT. The chain carries TRBV5-1 and TRBJ1-1; 7 nucleotides match TRBD1. The ends lost 4 bases at V and 1 base at J; junction bases unmatched: 13. The germline CDR1 and CDR2 sequences are SGHRS and YFSETQ. The CDR3 contains 17 residues.

This sequence joins TRBV18 and TRBJ2-1, with 10 bases that match TRBD2. CDR1 is KGHSH, CDR2 LQKENI, per germline. Germline trimming cut 6 bases from V and 8 bases from J; bases unmatched to any gene: 7. The CDR3 length is 14 residues. The chain's CDR3 is CASSTSGNFDEQFF. DNA of the CDR3: TGTGCCAGCTCCACTAGCGGGAACTTTGATGAGCAGTTCTTC. Looking up the rest from reference TRBV18 and TRBJ2-1 gives the full variable domain: NAGVMQNPRHLVRRRGQEARLRCSPMKGHSHVYWYRQLPEEGLKFMVYLQKENIIDESGMPKERFSAEFPKEGPSILRIQQVVRGDSAAYFCASSTSGNFDEQFFGPGTRLTVL.

The V and J genes are TRBV20-1 and TRBJ2-3, with D possibly being TRBD2 (6 bases). The CDR3 loop spans 11 amino acids. CDR1 and CDR2 (germline): DFQATT, SNEGSKA (reference sequence). V dropped 7 bases and J dropped 6 bases, with 11 bases sitting between them. The CDR3 here is CSVRGFDTQYF. The CDR3 DNA reads TGCAGTGTGCGGGGATTTGATACGCAGTATTTT.

The chain employs TRBV3-1 (or the pseudogene TRBV3-2) and TRBJ2-1; D uncertain. The V and J ends lost 1 base and 0 bases respectively, with 4 bases between them. The CDR3 extends over 14 amino acids. The germline gives CDR1 LGHDT, CDR2 YNNKEL (reference sequence). The CDR3 sequence: CASSQVSSYNEQFF. DNA of the CDR3: TGTGCCAGCAGCCAAGTTAGCTCCTACAATGAGCAGTTCTTC.

The sample holds a few counts of this clone. The chain uses TRBV9 and TRBJ1-4, with no clear D. The germline V gene has CDR1 SGDLS and CDR2 YYNGEE. This CDR3 region has 14 residues. The V end was cut by 3 bases, the J end by 0 bases, with 6 bases between. The DNA of the CDR3 is TGTGCCAGCAGCGCGGTATCAACTAATGAAAAACTGTTTTTT. This sequence encodes CASSAVSTNEKLFF.

This clone appeared a few times. V gene TRBV11-3 combines with J gene TRBJ2-1; TRBD1 matches at 7 bases. This CDR3 contains 13 residues. After removal of 3 bases from V and 7 bases from J, the junction contained 3 bases not matched to a gene. CDR1 is SGHNT and CDR2 is YENEEA in the germline V gene. The CDR3 bases are TGTGCCAGCAGCTTTGACAGGGTGAATGAGCAGTTCTTC. Residues: CASSFDRVNEQFF.

J is TRBJ2-5 and V is TRBV3-1 (or the pseudogene TRBV3-2); 7 bases align to TRBD1. J gave up 4 bases and V 8 bases, and 22 bases lay outside the gene matches. The CDR3 consists of 18 residues. Germline V gene lookup returns CDR1 LGHDT and CDR2 YNNKEL (reference sequence). This CDR3 is CASHSSRFRGGPGETQYF. In DNA form, the CDR3 reads TGTGCCAGCCACTCGAGCCGGTTTAGAGGGGGCCCGGGAGAGACCCAGTACTTC.

Comments on this clone: This sample includes further DNA sequences coding for the same CDR3. The CDR3 DNA is TGTGCCAGCAGTCTTCTAGCGGGAGGTGAGCAGTTCTTC. The encoded protein is CASSLLAGGEQFF. The chain links TRBV12-3 or TRBV12-4 to TRBJ2-1; TRBD2 matches at 11 bases. The CDR3 is 13 amino acids. The trim removed 5 bases at V and 9 bases at J, leaving 3 bases unmatched.

This clone was seen a handful of times. J is TRBJ1-5 and V is TRBV6-1; D might be TRBD1 (6 bases). In germline, CDR1 is MNHNS, CDR2 SASEGT. Trimming took 1 base from V and 4 from J, leaving 11 bases between them. This CDR3 has 15 amino acids. The CDR3 DNA sequence: TGTGCCAGCAGTGAAGATGCAGGGGAAAATCAGCCCCAGCATTTT. Residues: CASSEDAGENQPQHF.

CDR3 amino acids: CASRGGTVPGQRYQETQYF. The CDR3 DNA is TGTGCCAGCAGAGGGGGGACGGTACCGGGACAGCGGTACCAAGAGACCCAGTACTTC. J is TRBJ2-5 and V is TRBV28, with D tentatively TRBD1 (7 bases). The CDR3 loop spans 19 amino acids. Trimming removed 6 bases at V and 0 bases at J, with 26 bases between. The germline V gene encodes CDR1 MDHEN and CDR2 SYDVKM. Supplemented by reference TRBV28 and TRBJ2-5, the full variable domain reads DVKVTQSSRYLVKRTGEKVFLECVQDMDHENMFWYRQDPGLGLRLIYFSYDVKMKEKGDIPEGYSVSREKKERFSLILESASTNQTSMYLCASRGGTVPGQRYQETQYFGPGTRLLVL.

This clone was detected only a few times. The chain couples TRBV2 to TRBJ1-5, with D uncertain. Trimming stripped 1 base from V and 2 bases from J, with 6 bases between. CDR3 length equals 14 residues. Germline CDR1 and CDR2: SNHLY and FYNNEI. The CDR3 DNA follows: TGTGCCAGCAGTGAAGTCGGTGGCAATCAGCCCCAGCATTTT. It is translated as CASSEVGGNQPQHF. Supplemented by reference TRBV2 and TRBJ1-5, the full variable domain reads EPEVTQTPSHQVTQMGQEVILRCVPISNHLYFYWYRQILGQKVEFLVSFYNNEISEKSEIFDDQFSVERPDGSNFTLKIRSTKLEDSAMYFCASSEVGGNQPQHFGDGTRLSIL.

This clone appeared a few times. The CDR3 DNA reads TGTGCCAGTGCGAGGGACAGGGACCAGCCCCAGCATTTT. Its protein is CASARDRDQPQHF. J is TRBJ1-5 and V is TRBV19; TRBD1 aligns across 9 bases. V was pared by 8 bases and J by 7 bases, with 6 bases of the junction left unmatched. CDR3 size: 13 residues. Germline V gene sequence: CDR1 LNHDA, CDR2 SQIVND (reference sequence).

The table lists this clone with a count of one. The J gene is TRBJ2-7, the V gene TRBV5-8, with D tentatively TRBD2 (6 bases). Trimming shortened V by 2 bases and J by 7 bases, and 13 bases separated the two germline ends. The CDR3 length is 13 residues. From germline, CDR1 is SGHTS and CDR2 YDEGEE. The CDR3: CASSFGGNREQYF. The CDR3 DNA is TGTGCCAGCAGCTTCGGGGGTAATCGGGAGCAGTACTTC.

The rearrangement links TRBV6-2 or TRBV6-3 to TRBJ1-2, with 7 bases lining up with TRBD1. This CDR3 has 18 amino acids. Unmatched junction bases numbered 24, after V lost 6 bases and J lost 8 bases. Germline CDR1 is MNHEY and CDR2 is SVGEGT. In DNA form, the CDR3 reads TGTGCCAGCAGCCCTACACCGTGGGACAGACACCCCCCACGAGGCTACACCTTC. It encodes CASSPTPWDRHPPRGYTF.

This clone occurred many times. The genes are TRBV7-8 and TRBJ2-5; a weak D match, TRBD2 (6 bases). Trimming pared 2 bases from V and 3 bases from J, leaving 16 bases between. The CDR3 is 16 amino acids. Germline CDR1 reads SGHVS; CDR2 reads FQNEAQ. For the CDR3, the DNA is TGTGCCAGCAGCTTACCCGGACTACCTAATGAAGAGACCCAGTACTTC. It specifies CASSLPGLPNEETQYF.

The V and J genes are TRBV30 and TRBJ1-5, with D unclear. This CDR3 comprises 14 residues. The germline V and J ends were trimmed by 0 bases and 7 bases, with 13 bases remaining between them. Germline lookup yields CDR1 GTSNPN and CDR2 SVGIG (reference sequence). CDR3 sequence reads: CAWSVSLGGQPQHF. The CDR3 nucleotides are TGTGCCTGGAGTGTTTCACTAGGAGGACAGCCCCAGCATTTT.

The V and J genes are TRBV6-4 and TRBJ2-3, with 7 bases aligning to TRBD1. Per germline, CDR1 MRHNA and CDR2 SNTAGT. Germline trimming cut 6 bases from V and 0 bases from J; bases unmatched to any gene: 6. The CDR3 extends over 15 amino acids. CDR3 sequence: CASSTQGTSTDTQYF. The CDR3 region has the DNA TGTGCCAGCAGCACACAGGGGACCAGCACAGATACGCAGTATTTT.

This chain joins TRBV12-3 or TRBV12-4 and TRBJ2-7, with 11 bases fitting TRBD1. V was pared by 6 bases and J by 5 bases, with 3 bases of the junction left unmatched. This CDR3 contains 13 residues. This chain's CDR3 is CASSPGQGDEQYF. CDR3 nucleotides: TGTGCCAGCAGCCCGGGACAGGGGGACGAGCAGTACTTC.

This clone was found a few times. The chain carries TRBV30 and TRBJ1-1, with 10 nucleotides matching TRBD1. V dropped 3 bases and J dropped 3; count of bases not matched to a gene: 4. The CDR3 extends over 14 amino acids. The germline CDR1 and CDR2 sequences are GTSNPN and SVGIG (reference sequence). The CDR3 loop is CAWRGQGRHTEAFF. The CDR3 DNA follows: TGTGCCTGGAGGGGACAGGGGCGGCACACTGAAGCTTTCTTT.